This TCR beta chain appears in the sequencing data of a study of T cell responses to AZD1222 COVID-19 vaccine. Study observations and caveats: Unmutated variant regions are reportedly the target of nearly half of TCRs that are spike-specific.

Profiling relied on immunoSEQ multiplex PCR, and the TCRdb table lists in-frame clones only, not all of them. The sample yields about 110,000 clones, about 81% seen once. This clone appeared a few times. Antigen specificity is unknown. With 0 bases removed from V and 2 bases from J, the gap between germline ends came to 8 bases. CDR3 size: 15 residues. CDR1 is SEHNR, CDR2 FQNEAQ, per germline (reference sequence). The sequences come from peripheral blood, collected on day 0 of AZD1222 vaccination. The chain recombines TRBV7-9 with TRBJ1-3; D uncertain. This receptor was obtained from an adult in good health. CDR3 sequence (DNA): TGTGCCAGCAGCTTAGCGCTAGGTACTGGAAACACCATATATTTT. This gives the protein CASSLALGTGNTIYF.